This passage covers 15 T cell receptor beta chains from one sample sequenced in a study of cytomegalovirus exposure and HLA in healthy donors. The table came from immunoSEQ multiplex PCR; TCRdb's copy has only in-frame clones and leaves some out. The table lists 71,000 or so clones, around 96% of them singletons. The material sequenced was PBMCs. These receptors all come from a man between 18 and 35 years old in good health and CMV-seropositive.

V and J are TRBV9 and TRBJ2-2, with TRBD1 identical over 10 bases. CDR1 is SGDLS and CDR2 is YYNGEE in the germline V gene. There are 16 residues in the CDR3. The V gene end was trimmed by 3 bases and the J gene end by 6 bases; junction bases not matched to a gene: 8. CDR3 protein: CASSATGGTKAGELFF. The CDR3 nucleotides read TGTGCCAGCAGCGCGACAGGGGGCACGAAGGCCGGGGAGCTGTTTTTT.

The J gene is TRBJ2-1, the V gene TRBV2, with TRBD1 matching 10 bases. Germline CDR1 is SNHLY and CDR2 is FYNNEI. J was trimmed by 5 bases and V by 2 bases; bases with no gene match: 3. CDR3 length equals 15 residues. The CDR3 DNA sequence: TGTGCCAGCAGTGAATTAGGGACAGGGGACAATGAGCAGTTCTTC. Translated: CASSELGTGDNEQFF.

This clone appeared once. V is TRBV28 and J is TRBJ2-7; 10 positions match TRBD2. CDR1 and CDR2 (germline): MDHEN, SYDVKM. J lost 4 bases, V lost 3 bases, and 3 bases had no gene match. The CDR3 covers 14 residues. The CDR3 reads CASSFTSGTYEQYF. The CDR3, as DNA: TGTGCCAGCAGTTTTACTAGCGGGACATACGAGCAGTACTTC.

This chain uses TRBV5-1 with TRBJ2-1; TRBD2 matches 8 bases. Trimming removed 4 bases from V and 9 bases from J; junction bases left unmatched: 6. The CDR3 contains 13 residues. The V gene's germline CDR1 is SGHRS and CDR2 YFSETQ. The DNA for the CDR3 is TGCGCCAGCAGCGTGACTAGCGAAGCTGAGCAGTTCTTC. Its translation: CASSVTSEAEQFF.

The J gene is TRBJ1-2, the V gene TRBV19; 11 bases align to TRBD1. J gave up 3 bases and V 8 bases, and 2 bases lay outside the gene matches. From germline, CDR1 is LNHDA and CDR2 SQIVND (reference sequence). The CDR3 is 13 residues long. The CDR3 DNA reads TGTGCCAGTGGACAGGGGGCCCACTATGGCTACACCTTC. Its translation is CASGQGAHYGYTF. The full variable domain, completed using reference TRBV19 and TRBJ1-2, is DGGITQSPKYLFRKEGQNVTLSCEQNLNHDAMYWYRQDPGQGLRLIYYSQIVNDFQKGDIAEGYSVSREKKESFPLTVTSAQKNPTAFYLCASGQGAHYGYTFGSGTRLTVV.

This clone was seen once. The gene calls are TRBV29-1 and TRBJ2-5; TRBD1 might be the D (7 bases). The CDR3 extends over 13 amino acids. Germline values: CDR1 SQVTM, CDR2 ANQGSEA. The V end lost 6 bases, the J end lost 5 bases, and 16 bases lay between the germline ends. CDR3 bases: TGCAGCGTCCGAGGTCAGGGGGGCGAGACCCAGTACTTC. It specifies CSVRGQGGETQYF.

This clone was seen just once. The rearrangement joins TRBV6-6 to TRBJ2-1; D not resolved. V lost 2 bases and J lost 10, with 9 bases in between. The germline V gene encodes CDR1 MNHNY and CDR2 SVGAGI (reference sequence). This CDR3 comprises 12 residues. The CDR3 DNA reads as TGTGCCAGCAGTTACAACGAGGCCGAGCAGTTCTTC. Protein: CASSYNEAEQFF.

The DNA of the CDR3 is TGTGCCAGCAGCCTGACATATCCGGGACAGAACTACGAGCAGTACTTC. Residues: CASSLTYPGQNYEQYF. The chain employs TRBV14 and TRBJ2-7; 7 positions agree with TRBD1. Germline trimming cut 4 bases from V and 3 bases from J; bases unmatched to any gene: 12. CDR1 and CDR2 from the germline V gene are SGHDN and FVKESK. This CDR3 region has 16 residues.

J is TRBJ1-2 and V is TRBV27; D gene ambiguous. This CDR3 has 15 amino acids. CDR1 MNHEY and CDR2 SMNVEV come from the germline V gene (reference sequence). Trimming took off 3 bases at V and 5 bases at J, with 16 bases between the two ends. The DNA of the CDR3 is TGTGCCAGCAGTTTGGTATCTCGACTCGGGTATGGCTACACCTTC. It yields the protein CASSLVSRLGYGYTF.

The chain couples TRBV2 to TRBJ2-3; D is possibly TRBD1 (6 bases). Trimming took 3 bases from V and 2 from J, leaving 15 bases between them. Per germline, CDR1 SNHLY and CDR2 FYNNEI. The CDR3 has 16 amino acids. The CDR3 coding sequence is TGTGCCAGCAGTGATGGGGACAAGCCCTACACAGATACGCAGTATTTT. This gives the protein CASSDGDKPYTDTQYF. Looking up the rest from reference TRBV2 and TRBJ2-3 gives the full variable domain: EPEVTQTPSHQVTQMGQEVILRCVPISNHLYFYWYRQILGQKVEFLVSFYNNEISEKSEIFDDQFSVERPDGSNFTLKIRSTKLEDSAMYFCASSDGDKPYTDTQYFGPGTRLTVL.

The rearrangement joins TRBV4-1 to TRBJ1-5; D not resolved. Trimming took off 1 base at V and 7 bases at J, with 20 bases between the two ends. The CDR3 loop spans 17 amino acids. CDR1 MGHRA and CDR2 YSYEKL come from the germline V gene. The CDR3 nucleotides are TGCGCCAGCAGCCAAGCTGCAGAGAGGGCTCCGGGGCAGCCCCAGCATTTT. It is translated as CASSQAAERAPGQPQHF.

The rearrangement joins TRBV6-6 to TRBJ1-1; perhaps TRBD1 as D (5 bases). The CDR3 is made up of 13 amino acids. Germline V gives CDR1 MNHNY, CDR2 SVGAGI (reference sequence). V lost 8 bases, J lost 1 base, and 11 bases lay in between. This chain's CDR3 is CASGLTENTEAFF. CDR3 in DNA: TGTGCCAGCGGCTTGACAGAGAACACTGAAGCTTTCTTT.

This clone has a handful of counts. V and J are TRBV28 and TRBJ1-1; TRBD1 aligns across 11 bases. This CDR3 has 18 residues. Trimming at V came to 1 base and at J to 5 bases, leaving 12 bases not matched to a gene. Germline V gives CDR1 MDHEN, CDR2 SYDVKM. CDR3 sequence: CASSLYSPGQGAYTEAFF. CDR3 in DNA: TGTGCCAGCAGTTTATATTCCCCTGGACAGGGGGCTTATACTGAAGCTTTCTTT.

The chain recombines TRBV10-3 with TRBJ2-3; 12 bases agree with TRBD2. This CDR3 spans 16 amino acids. With 2 bases clipped from V and 4 bases from J, the junction kept 4 bases outside the gene matches. Looked up from germline, CDR1 is ENHRY and CDR2 is SYGVKD. CDR3 amino acids: CAISERASGGADTQYF. The CDR3 nucleotides read TGTGCCATCAGTGAGAGGGCTAGCGGGGGGGCAGATACGCAGTATTTT.

This sequence joins TRBV4-1 and TRBJ1-2, with D possibly matching TRBD1 (5 bases). This CDR3 is built from 16 residues. Germline V CDR1 and CDR2: MGHRA, YSYEKL. V lost 0 bases and J lost 8, with 19 bases in between. The CDR3 DNA reads TGCGCCAGCAGCCAAGACGCACCATTAAGGACATCCGGCTACACCTTC. Translation gives CASSQDAPLRTSGYTF.